These 19 T cell receptor beta chains originate from one sample sequenced in a study of regulatory T cells in long-lasting Graves disease. Arm-PCR of CDR3 regions and iRepertoire HTBI primers were used to build TCR beta libraries. One entry per CDR3 protein, called by TCRdb with MiXCR from the multiplex PCR reads. The repertoire holds hundreds of thousands of distinct CDR3 sequences, with roughly a fifth as singletons. The time point was: persistent/refractory GD, antithyroid drugs over 5 years with positive TRAb. PBMCs were the source of the RNA used for TCR sequencing. The source was peripheral blood mononuclear cells (PBMCs), collected when the disease was refractory, from a patient treated with antithyroid drugs. These receptors were taken from a female donor with Graves disease.

The sample holds many counts of this clonotype. V gene TRBV6-5 combines with J gene TRBJ2-5; a possible D gene is TRBD1 (5 bases). The CDR3 totals 13 residues. Germline-derived CDR1 and CDR2 are MNHEY and SVGAGI. Trimming shortened V by 2 bases and J by 4 bases, and 8 bases separated the two germline ends. The CDR3 sequence: CASSYVGPETQYF. For the CDR3, the DNA is TGTGCCAGCAGTTACGTGGGGCCAGAGACCCAGTACTTC.

The table lists this clonotype with many counts. The rearrangement links TRBV12-3 or TRBV12-4 to TRBJ1-1; 8 nucleotides match TRBD1. V lost 6 bases to trimming and J lost 13 bases; unmatched junction nucleotides: 10. The CDR3 is made up of 12 amino acids. DNA for the CDR3: TGTGCCAGCAGCCACTCGGACAGGGATGTTTTCTTT. Protein sequence: CASSHSDRDVFF.

This clonotype turned up a few times. The chain employs TRBV7-2 and TRBJ2-7, with a possible D match to TRBD2 (6 bases). V was clipped by 2 bases and J by 0 bases, with 11 bases between them. Germline CDR1 SGHTA, CDR2 FQGNSA. The CDR3 consists of 15 residues. The CDR3, as DNA: TGTGCCAGCAGCTTAACACGGGAGAACTCCTACGAGCAGTACTTC. As protein: CASSLTRENSYEQYF.

This clonotype was recorded many times. V gene TRBV20-1 combines with J gene TRBJ1-2; 7 bases align to TRBD1. Trimming removed 7 bases from V and 2 bases from J; junction bases left unmatched: 16. The CDR3 consists of 16 residues. The germline V gene has CDR1 DFQATT and CDR2 SNEGSKA (reference sequence). CDR3 DNA: TGCAGTGACGACAGGGAACCTTCACACGAGAACTATGGCTACACCTTC. Residues: CSDDREPSHENYGYTF.

In nucleotides, the CDR3 is TGCGCCAGCAGCCACGGACAGGGAAGGGAAAAACTGTTTTTT. This encodes CASSHGQGREKLFF. This chain connects TRBV4-1 to TRBJ1-4; TRBD1 matches 8 bases. This CDR3 region has 14 residues. V trimming: 3 bases; J trimming: 8 bases; junction bases outside the gene matches: 5. Looked up from germline, CDR1 is MGHRA and CDR2 is YSYEKL.

Here the CDR3 DNA reads TGCAGCGTTGAAGAAGGAGCGGGAGGGTTTTACGAGCAGTACTTC. Its translation: CSVEEGAGGFYEQYF. The J gene is TRBJ2-7, the V gene TRBV29-1; 10 nucleotides align to TRBD2. The germline gives CDR1 SQVTM, CDR2 ANQGSEA. Trimming took 0 bases from V and 4 from J; bases not matched to a gene: 6. The length of the CDR3 is 15 residues.

This clonotype was observed many times. The chain combines TRBV28 with TRBJ1-1, with TRBD1 identical over 7 bases. Germline-derived CDR1 and CDR2 are MDHEN and SYDVKM. This CDR3 region has 18 residues. V was clipped by 5 bases and J by 11 bases; unmatched bases: 26. CDR3 protein: CASSHDVISRQGYMWAFF. In nucleotides, the CDR3 is TGTGCCAGCAGTCACGATGTCATTTCCCGACAGGGCTACATGTGGGCTTTCTTT.

The chain recombines TRBV6-5 with TRBJ1-1; 9 bases align to TRBD1. Looked up from germline, CDR1 is MNHEY and CDR2 is SVGAGI. The CDR3 extends over 17 amino acids. With 2 bases clipped from V and 4 bases from J, the junction kept 11 bases outside the gene matches. The DNA for the CDR3 is TGTGCCAGCAGTTACACGGGACAGGGATTGATGGGCACTGAAGCTTTCTTT. Amino acids: CASSYTGQGLMGTEAFF.

In its sample, this clonotype was seen a few times. The rearrangement uses TRBV9 and TRBJ1-1; tentatively, D is TRBD1 (5 bases). V was cut by 3 bases and J by 3 bases, with 15 bases left in between. Germline V CDR1 and CDR2: SGDLS, YYNGEE. The CDR3 spans 15 residues. The CDR3 reads CASSGLQAPDTEAFF. CDR3 nucleotide sequence: TGTGCCAGCAGCGGACTACAGGCGCCCGACACTGAAGCTTTCTTT.

This clonotype was observed many times. The V call is TRBV28, the J call TRBJ1-5; 7 bases match TRBD1. J lost 0 bases, V lost 7 bases, and 18 bases had no gene match. CDR1 MDHEN and CDR2 SYDVKM come from the germline V gene. CDR3 length equals 19 residues. CDR3: CASTPRPYGTAYSNQPQHF. The CDR3 bases are TGTGCCAGCACCCCTCGGCCCTATGGGACAGCTTATAGCAATCAGCCCCAGCATTTT.

This chain links TRBV3-1 with TRBJ1-5, with TRBD1 as a possible D gene (5 bases). The germline V gene encodes CDR1 LGHDT and CDR2 YNNKEL (reference sequence). Trimming took off 6 bases at V and 3 bases at J, with 15 bases between the two ends. This CDR3 is built from 15 residues. In DNA form, the CDR3 reads TGTGCCAGCAGTCCTGGACGACAGCCCAATCAGCCCCAGCATTTT. Translation: CASSPGRQPNQPQHF.

This sequence joins TRBV4-1 and TRBJ2-7, with TRBD2 matching over 11 bases. The V and J ends lost 2 bases and 5 bases, in that order; junction bases with no gene match: 5. There are 15 residues in the CDR3. Germline CDR1 is MGHRA and CDR2 is YSYEKL. This chain's CDR3 is CASSQPTSGSNEQYF. Here the CDR3 DNA reads TGCGCCAGCAGCCAACCTACTAGCGGGAGCAACGAGCAGTACTTC.

The genes are TRBV18 and TRBJ2-7; TRBD1 is a possible D gene (6 bases). From germline, CDR1 is KGHSH and CDR2 LQKENI. V was pared by 6 bases and J by 7 bases, with 19 bases between. The CDR3 covers 14 residues. This chain's CDR3 is CASSPGAGFVEQYF. For the CDR3, the DNA is TGTGCCAGCTCGCCAGGGGCGGGTTTTGTTGAGCAGTACTTC.

With respect to this clonotype: At one end, the junction sequence differs from germline, possibly due to a read error. The chain recombines TRBV7-6 with TRBJ2-7; D not certain. Germline CDR1 reads SGHVS; CDR2 reads FNYEAQ. The CDR3 has 14 amino acids. CDR3 region: CASGLADVSYEQYF. For the CDR3, the DNA is TGTGCCAGCGGCTTGGCAGACGTATCCTACGAGCAGTACTTC.

This clonotype turned up a few times. The V gene is TRBV20-1, the J gene TRBJ2-7; 10 bases map to TRBD1. CDR1 and CDR2 from the germline V gene are DFQATT and SNEGSKA (reference sequence). Trimming at V came to 7 bases and at J to 7 bases, leaving 7 bases not matched to a gene. The CDR3 spans 12 residues. This CDR3 reads CSVRQGAEEQYF. Here the CDR3 DNA reads TGCAGTGTTCGACAGGGGGCTGAAGAGCAGTACTTC.

The chain uses TRBV27 and TRBJ2-2; the D is unclear. Trimming cost V 7 bases and J 0 bases, with 9 bases left between them. The CDR3 spans 14 residues. Per the germline V gene, CDR1 is MNHEY and CDR2 is SMNVEV (reference sequence). The CDR3 here is CASKTSANTGELFF. In DNA form, the CDR3 reads TGTGCCAGCAAGACATCCGCGAACACCGGGGAGCTGTTTTTT.

The rearrangement links TRBV20-1 to TRBJ2-7, with 9 bases aligning to TRBD1. The trim removed 3 bases at V and 1 base at J, leaving 1 base unmatched. This CDR3 has 13 amino acids. Germline-derived CDR1 and CDR2 are DFQATT and SNEGSKA (reference sequence). The chain's CDR3 is CSASGQGSYEQYF. The CDR3 bases are TGCAGTGCTAGTGGACAGGGGTCCTACGAGCAGTACTTC.

This clonotype came up a few times. The genes are TRBV28 and TRBJ2-6; possibly TRBD2 for D (5 bases). There are 18 residues in the CDR3. The ends were cut back, 7 bases at V and 0 bases at J, with 19 bases in the middle. Germline CDR1 is MDHEN and CDR2 is SYDVKM. CDR3 protein: CASTNGVRFGSGANVLTF. The DNA of the CDR3 is TGTGCCAGCACGAACGGGGTGCGGTTTGGCTCTGGGGCCAACGTCCTGACTTTC.

This chain uses TRBV12-3 or TRBV12-4 with TRBJ2-7, with 9 bases fitting TRBD2. Trimming at V came to 9 bases and at J to 2 bases, leaving 8 bases not matched to a gene. This CDR3 is 14 amino acids long. This chain's CDR3 is CARVGIAGAYEQYF. CDR3 nucleotides: TGTGCCAGGGTAGGAATAGCGGGAGCCTACGAGCAGTACTTC.